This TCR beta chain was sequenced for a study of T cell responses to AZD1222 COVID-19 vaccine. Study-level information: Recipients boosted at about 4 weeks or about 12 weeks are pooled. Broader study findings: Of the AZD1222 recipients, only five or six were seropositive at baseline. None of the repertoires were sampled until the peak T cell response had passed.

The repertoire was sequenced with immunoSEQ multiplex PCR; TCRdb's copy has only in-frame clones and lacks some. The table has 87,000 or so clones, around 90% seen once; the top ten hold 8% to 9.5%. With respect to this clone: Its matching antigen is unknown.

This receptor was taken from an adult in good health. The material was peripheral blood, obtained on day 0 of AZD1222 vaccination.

CDR3 in amino acids: CASSFRPGGGATNEKLFF. CDR3 nucleotide sequence: TGTGCCAGCAGCTTCCGGCCGGGAGGGGGTGCAACTAATGAAAAACTGTTTTTT. This chain joins TRBV7-2 and TRBJ1-4; TRBD1 might be the D (6 bases). Germline V lookup: CDR1 SGHTA, CDR2 FQGNSA. This CDR3 has 18 residues. Trimming removed 3 bases from V and 0 bases from J, with 17 bases in between.